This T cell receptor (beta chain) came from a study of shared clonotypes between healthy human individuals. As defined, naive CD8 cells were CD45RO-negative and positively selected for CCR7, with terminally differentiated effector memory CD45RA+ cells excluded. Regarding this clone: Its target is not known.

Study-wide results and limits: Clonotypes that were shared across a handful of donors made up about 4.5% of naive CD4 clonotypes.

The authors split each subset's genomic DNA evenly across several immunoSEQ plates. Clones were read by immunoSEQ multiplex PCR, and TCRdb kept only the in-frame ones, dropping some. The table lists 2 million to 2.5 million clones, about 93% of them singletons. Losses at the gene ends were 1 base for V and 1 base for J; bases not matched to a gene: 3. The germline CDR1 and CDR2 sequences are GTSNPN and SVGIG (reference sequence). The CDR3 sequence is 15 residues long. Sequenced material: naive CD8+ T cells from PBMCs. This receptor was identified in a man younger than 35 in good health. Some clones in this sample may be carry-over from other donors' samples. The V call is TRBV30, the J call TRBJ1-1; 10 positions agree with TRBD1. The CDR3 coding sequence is TGTGCCTGGAGTGGGGGACAGGGGTCGAACACTGAAGCTTTCTTT. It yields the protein CAWSGGQGSNTEAFF. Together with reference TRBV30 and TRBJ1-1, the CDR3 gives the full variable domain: SQTIHQWPATLVQPVGSPLSLECTVEGTSNPNLYWYRQAAGRGLQLLFYSVGIGQISSEVPQNLSASRPQDRQFILSSKKLLLSDSGFYLCAWSGGQGSNTEAFFGQGTRLTVV.